This T cell receptor (beta chain) was obtained from a study of blood T cell repertoires in COVID-19. This CDR3 comprises 14 residues. The J segment lost 3 bases and the V segment lost 6 bases, leaving 6 bases of the junction unmatched. Germline-derived CDR1 and CDR2 are ENHRY and SYGVKD. Original methodology: Estimation of nucleated cell counts was performed using reference gene primer amplification. Assay: immunoSEQ multiplex PCR; the TCRdb copy retains only in-frame clones and omits some. Clonal size and the V and J genes are those of that table, whereas D and trimming came from the DNA. This table has roughly 280,000 clones, about nine tenths appearing once.

The chain joins TRBV10-3 to TRBJ1-2; TRBD1 matches 8 bases. The sequence was obtained from a man between 45 and 60 years old with acute or convalescent COVID-19. Input material: peripheral blood. The CDR3 DNA reads as TGTGCCATCAGAGATCAGGGGGCCTACTATGGCTACACCTTC. It translates to CAIRDQGAYYGYTF.